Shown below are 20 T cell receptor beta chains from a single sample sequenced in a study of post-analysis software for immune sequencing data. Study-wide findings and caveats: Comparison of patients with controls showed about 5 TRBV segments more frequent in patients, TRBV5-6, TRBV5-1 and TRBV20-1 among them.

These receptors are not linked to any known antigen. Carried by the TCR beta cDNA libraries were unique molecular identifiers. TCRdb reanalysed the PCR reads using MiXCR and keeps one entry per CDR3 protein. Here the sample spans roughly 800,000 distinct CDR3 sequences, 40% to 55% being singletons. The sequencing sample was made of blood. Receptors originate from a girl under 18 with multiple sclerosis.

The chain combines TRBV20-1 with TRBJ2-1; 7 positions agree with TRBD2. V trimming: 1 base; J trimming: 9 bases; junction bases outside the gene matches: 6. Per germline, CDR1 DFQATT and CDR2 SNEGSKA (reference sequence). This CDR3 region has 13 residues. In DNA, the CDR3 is TGCAGTGCTAGAGGGTCTAGCGGCGGTGAGCAGTTCTTC. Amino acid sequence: CSARGSSGGEQFF.

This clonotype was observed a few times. The CDR3 loop is CASSWDRAGEQYF. Written as DNA, the CDR3 is TGTGCCAGCAGCTGGGACAGGGCCGGGGAGCAGTACTTC. V and J are TRBV6-6 and TRBJ2-7, with TRBD1 identical over 9 bases. Germline CDR1 is MNHNY and CDR2 is SVGAGI (reference sequence). Trimming removed 6 bases from V and 7 bases from J; junction bases left unmatched: 7. The length of the CDR3 is 13 residues.

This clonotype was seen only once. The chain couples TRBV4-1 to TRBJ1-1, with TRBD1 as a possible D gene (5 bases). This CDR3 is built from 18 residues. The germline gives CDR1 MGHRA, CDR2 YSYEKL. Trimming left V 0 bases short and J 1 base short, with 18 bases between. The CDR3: CASSQDYGRVGGNTEAFF. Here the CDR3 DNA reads TGCGCCAGCAGCCAAGATTACGGCAGGGTGGGGGGGAACACTGAAGCTTTCTTT.

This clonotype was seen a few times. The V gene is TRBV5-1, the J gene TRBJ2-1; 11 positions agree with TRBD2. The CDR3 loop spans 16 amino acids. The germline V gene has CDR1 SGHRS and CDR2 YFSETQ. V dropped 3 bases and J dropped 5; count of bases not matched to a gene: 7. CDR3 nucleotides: TGCGCCAGCAGCTCCCCGGGACTAGCGGCAAACAATGAGCAGTTCTTC. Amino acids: CASSSPGLAANNEQFF.

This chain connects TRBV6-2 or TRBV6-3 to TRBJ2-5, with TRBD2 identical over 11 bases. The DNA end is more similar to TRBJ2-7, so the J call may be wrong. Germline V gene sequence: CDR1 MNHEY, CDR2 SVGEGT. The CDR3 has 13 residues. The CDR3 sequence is CASRKTSGNEQYF. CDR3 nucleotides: TGTGCCAGCAGAAAGACTAGCGGGAACGAGCAGTACTTC.

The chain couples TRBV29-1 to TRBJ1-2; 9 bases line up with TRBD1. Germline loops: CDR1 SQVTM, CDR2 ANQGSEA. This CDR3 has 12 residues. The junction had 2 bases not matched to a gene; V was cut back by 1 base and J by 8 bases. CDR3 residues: CSVEGTGAGYTF. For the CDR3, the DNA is TGCAGCGTTGAAGGGACAGGGGCCGGCTACACCTTC.

The CDR3 region is CSASQGTAEETHYF. DNA of the CDR3: TGCAGTGCTAGTCAAGGGACAGCGGAAGAGACCCACTACTTC. This chain connects TRBV20-1 to TRBJ2-7; 7 bases agree with TRBD1. The CDR3 contains 14 residues. The germline gives CDR1 DFQATT, CDR2 SNEGSKA (reference sequence). Unmatched junction bases numbered 18, after V lost 3 bases and J lost 13 bases.

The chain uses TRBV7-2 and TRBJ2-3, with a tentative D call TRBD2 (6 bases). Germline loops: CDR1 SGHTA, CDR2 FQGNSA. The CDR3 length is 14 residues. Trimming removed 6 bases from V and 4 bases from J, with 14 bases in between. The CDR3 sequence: CASRRGPRADTQYF. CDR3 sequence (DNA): TGTGCCAGCAGGCGGGGACCTAGGGCAGATACGCAGTATTTT.

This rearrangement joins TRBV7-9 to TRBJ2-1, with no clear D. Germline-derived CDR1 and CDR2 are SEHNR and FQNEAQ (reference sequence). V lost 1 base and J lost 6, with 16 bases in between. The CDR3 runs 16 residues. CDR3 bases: TGTGCCAGCAGCTTAGTTATTTCCGGGCAAGGCAATGAGCAGTTCTTC. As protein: CASSLVISGQGNEQFF.

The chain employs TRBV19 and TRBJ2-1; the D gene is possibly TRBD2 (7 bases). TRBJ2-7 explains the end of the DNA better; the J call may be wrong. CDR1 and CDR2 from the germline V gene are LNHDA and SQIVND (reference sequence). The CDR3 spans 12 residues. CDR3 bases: TGTGCCACCGGGGGGCCTTTTAATGAGCAGTACTTC. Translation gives CATGGPFNEQYF.

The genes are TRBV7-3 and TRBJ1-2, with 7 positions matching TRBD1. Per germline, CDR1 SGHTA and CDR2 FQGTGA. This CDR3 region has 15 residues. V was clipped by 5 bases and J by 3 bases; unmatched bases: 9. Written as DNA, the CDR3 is TGTGCCAGCAGCCTACCGACAGGGTCCCACTATGGCTACACCTTC. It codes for CASSLPTGSHYGYTF.

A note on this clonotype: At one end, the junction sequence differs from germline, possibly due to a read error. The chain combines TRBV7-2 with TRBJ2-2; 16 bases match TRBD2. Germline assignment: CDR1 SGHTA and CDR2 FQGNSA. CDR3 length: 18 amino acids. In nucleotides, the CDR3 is TGTGCCAGCAGCTTAGCCGGGACTAGCGGGAGGGCCAGCGGGGAGCGGTTTTTT. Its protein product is CASSLAGTSGRASGERFF.

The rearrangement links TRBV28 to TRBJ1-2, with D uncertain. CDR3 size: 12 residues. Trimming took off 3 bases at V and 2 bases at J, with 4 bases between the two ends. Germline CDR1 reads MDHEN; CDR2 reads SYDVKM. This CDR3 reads CASSLKNYGYTF. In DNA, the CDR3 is TGTGCCAGCAGTTTGAAGAACTATGGCTACACCTTC.

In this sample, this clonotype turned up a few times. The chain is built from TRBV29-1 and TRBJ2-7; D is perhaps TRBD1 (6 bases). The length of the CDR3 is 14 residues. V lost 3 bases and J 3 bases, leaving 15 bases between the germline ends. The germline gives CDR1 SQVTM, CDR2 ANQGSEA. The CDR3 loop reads CSVEAGDTFYEQYF. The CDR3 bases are TGCAGCGTTGAGGCCGGGGACACTTTCTACGAGCAGTACTTC.

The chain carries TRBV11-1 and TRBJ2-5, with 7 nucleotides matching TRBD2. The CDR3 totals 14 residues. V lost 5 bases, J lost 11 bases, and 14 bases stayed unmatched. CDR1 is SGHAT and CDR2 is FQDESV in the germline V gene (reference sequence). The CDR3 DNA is TGTGCCAGCAGCGTCGGGACTATTTACAATGAGCAGTACTTC. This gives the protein CASSVGTIYNEQYF.

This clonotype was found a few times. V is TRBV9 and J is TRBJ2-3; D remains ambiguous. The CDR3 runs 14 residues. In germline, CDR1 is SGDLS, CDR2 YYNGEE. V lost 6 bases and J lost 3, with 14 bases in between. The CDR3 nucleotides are TGTGCCAGCACTGGGGTAGTAGCAACAGATACGCAGTATTTT. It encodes CASTGVVATDTQYF.

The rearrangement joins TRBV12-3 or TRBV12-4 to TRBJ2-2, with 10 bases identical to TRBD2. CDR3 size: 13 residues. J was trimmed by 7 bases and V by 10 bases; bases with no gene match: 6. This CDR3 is CAIAGLANGELFF. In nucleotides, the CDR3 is TGTGCCATCGCGGGACTAGCGAACGGGGAGCTGTTTTTT.

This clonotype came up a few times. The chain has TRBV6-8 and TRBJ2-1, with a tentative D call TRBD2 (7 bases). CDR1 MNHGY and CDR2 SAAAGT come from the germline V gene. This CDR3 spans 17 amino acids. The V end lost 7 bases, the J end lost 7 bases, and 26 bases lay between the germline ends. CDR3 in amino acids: CASNLRWGGSPRNEQFF. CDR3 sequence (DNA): TGTGCCAGCAACCTTAGGTGGGGGGGCAGTCCCCGAAATGAGCAGTTCTTC.

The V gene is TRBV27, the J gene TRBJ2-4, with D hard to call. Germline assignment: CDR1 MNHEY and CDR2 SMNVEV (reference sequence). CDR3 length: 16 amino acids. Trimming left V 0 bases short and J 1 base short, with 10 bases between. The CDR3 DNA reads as TGTGCCAGCAGTTTATCCTTAAGATATGCCAAAAACATTCAGTACTTC. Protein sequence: CASSLSLRYAKNIQYF.

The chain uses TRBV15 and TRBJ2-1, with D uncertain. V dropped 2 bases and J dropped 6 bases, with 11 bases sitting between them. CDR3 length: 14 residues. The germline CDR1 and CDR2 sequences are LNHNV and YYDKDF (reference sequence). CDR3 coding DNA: TGTGCCACCAGCAGACATACTGGTCCCAATGAGCAGTTCTTC. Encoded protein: CATSRHTGPNEQFF.